This T cell receptor beta chain was identified in a study of blood T cell repertoires in COVID-19. Method: immunoSEQ multiplex PCR; TCRdb's copy keeps in-frame clones and lacks some. The sample carries roughly 230,000 clones, 83% recorded once. The CDR3 has 13 residues. Germline-derived CDR1 and CDR2 are SGHRS and YFSETQ. The V and J ends lost 1 base and 5 bases respectively, with 9 bases between them. This chain uses TRBV5-1 with TRBJ2-5; possibly TRBD2 for D (6 bases). Material for sequencing was peripheral blood. The sequence derives from a man in his forties with active or convalescent COVID-19. The CDR3 region is CASSLTSRETQYF. The CDR3 DNA reads TGCGCCAGCAGCTTGACTAGCCGGGAGACCCAGTACTTC.